This T cell receptor (beta chain) was sequenced in a study of CD8 T cells in ankylosing spondylitis. TCRdb re-called the 5' RACE reads with MiXCR, one entry per CDR3 protein. The table records 150,000 to 200,000 distinct CDR3 sequences, about 9.9% of them present only once. This clonotype occurred many times. The V gene's germline CDR1 is SGHRS and CDR2 YFSETQ. V trimming: 3 bases; J trimming: 3 bases; junction bases outside the gene matches: 8. CDR3 length equals 15 residues. The genes are TRBV5-1 and TRBJ2-7; 8 positions match TRBD1. The receptor comes from a male donor with ankylosing spondylitis or in good health (not recorded which). Sequencing used blood, either unsorted or a sorted T cell fraction (not recorded which). This chain's CDR3 is CASSSDRGIHYEQYF. In DNA form, the CDR3 reads TGCGCCAGCAGCTCTGACAGGGGCATTCACTACGAGCAGTACTTC.